The 13 T cell receptor beta chains in this list originate from one sample, sequenced in a study of T cells in Graves' hyperthyroidism and ophthalmopathy. Using RNA transcripts as the source, TCR beta CDR3 regions were amplified. The TCR CDR3 was amplified in a first-round RT-PCR using the HTBI primer set. TCRdb fed the multiplex PCR reads into MiXCR, producing one record per CDR3 protein. The sample consists of nearly 600,000 distinct CDR3 sequences, 14% of them appearing once. Sequencing used blood. The receptors were sampled from a woman between 18 and 30 years old with Graves' ophthalmopathy.

This clonotype was detected ten times or more. The rearrangement joins TRBV7-8 to TRBJ2-4; 7 bases are shared with TRBD2. Germline loops: CDR1 SGHVS, CDR2 FQNEAQ. This CDR3 region has 15 residues. J was trimmed by 7 bases and V by 1 base; bases with no gene match: 7. Written as DNA, the CDR3 is TGTGCCAGCAGCTTAGGAGTCGGGGGAGGGAACATTCAGTACTTC. Translating gives CASSLGVGGGNIQYF.

The chain uses TRBV5-1 and TRBJ2-3, with unresolved D. The CDR3 runs to 14 residues. Germline-derived CDR1 and CDR2 are SGHRS and YFSETQ. The V and J ends lost 0 bases and 4 bases respectively, with 9 bases between them. The CDR3 loop is CASSLVEASDTQYF. The CDR3 coding sequence is TGCGCCAGCAGCTTGGTTGAGGCCTCAGATACGCAGTATTTT.

The chain recombines TRBV5-1 with TRBJ1-6; TRBD1 agrees at 8 bases. The CDR3 length is 15 residues. V was clipped by 5 bases and J by 5 bases; unmatched bases: 6. The germline V gene encodes CDR1 SGHRS and CDR2 YFSETQ. CDR3 coding DNA: TGCGCCAGCAGGGCCGGGACAGGACATAATTCACCCCTCCACTTT. It codes for CASRAGTGHNSPLHF. Variable domain in full (rest from reference TRBV5-1 and TRBJ1-6): KAGVTQTPRYLIKTRGQQVTLSCSPISGHRSVSWYQQTPGQGLQFLFEYFSETQRNKGNFPGRFSGRQFSNSRSEMNVSTLELGDSALYLCASRAGTGHNSPLHFGNGTRLTVT.

In this sample, this clonotype turned up many times. The V and J genes are TRBV18 and TRBJ2-5; D gene ambiguous. Trimming shortened V by 0 bases and J by 7 bases, and 15 bases separated the two germline ends. CDR3 size: 15 residues. Germline V gene lookup returns CDR1 KGHSH and CDR2 LQKENI. CDR3 protein: CASSPPGLPPTTQYF. For the CDR3, the DNA is TGTGCCAGCTCACCACCCGGGCTTCCGCCGACGACCCAGTACTTC.

This clonotype was recorded many times. The J gene is TRBJ2-1, the V gene TRBV18; TRBD1 matches 8 bases. V dropped 5 bases and J dropped 8; count of bases not matched to a gene: 8. This CDR3 region has 14 residues. Germline V CDR1 and CDR2: KGHSH, LQKENI. The CDR3 DNA sequence: TGTGCCAGCTCAGCGACAGGGGACGACCATGAGCAGTTCTTC. Translated, it gives CASSATGDDHEQFF. Supplemented by reference TRBV18 and TRBJ2-1, the full variable domain reads NAGVMQNPRHLVRRRGQEARLRCSPMKGHSHVYWYRQLPEEGLKFMVYLQKENIIDESGMPKERFSAEFPKEGPSILRIQQVVRGDSAAYFCASSATGDDHEQFFGPGTRLTVL.

There are many counts of this clonotype. This chain joins TRBV7-8 and TRBJ1-1; D uncertain. The V and J ends lost 0 bases and 7 bases respectively, with 15 bases between them. This CDR3 has 15 amino acids. CDR1 and CDR2 (germline): SGHVS, FQNEAQ. In DNA, the CDR3 is TGTGCCAGCAGCTTAGCGCGTTCTGTCTCGCTTGAAGCTTTCTTT. It yields the protein CASSLARSVSLEAFF.

This clonotype was observed many times. The rearrangement joins TRBV10-3 to TRBJ2-2; no clear D gene. Germline CDR1 ENHRY, CDR2 SYGVKD. The CDR3 length is 15 residues. Trimming stripped 0 bases from V and 3 bases from J, with 8 bases between. The CDR3 nucleotides are TGTGCCATCAGTGAGTCGGGAAGTTACACCGGGGAGCTGTTTTTT. Translated: CAISESGSYTGELFF.

This clonotype occurred a few times. The chain employs TRBV4-2 and TRBJ1-1; 9 nucleotides agree with TRBD1. The V gene's germline CDR1 is LGHNA and CDR2 YNFKEQ. V shed 4 bases, J shed 1 base, and the junction held 10 bases outside the gene matches. The CDR3 has 17 residues. CDR3 amino acids: CASSRLKTGGPNTEAFF. For the CDR3, the DNA is TGTGCCAGCAGCCGGCTCAAGACAGGGGGACCGAACACTGAAGCTTTCTTT.

This clonotype appeared many times. The chain joins TRBV6-2 or TRBV6-3 to TRBJ2-3; TRBD2 matches at 9 bases. Germline lookup yields CDR1 MNHEY and CDR2 SVGEGT. After removal of 2 bases from V and 2 bases from J, the junction contained 2 bases not matched to a gene. The CDR3 is made up of 15 amino acids. CDR3 sequence reads: CASSYAGGVTDTQYF. For the CDR3, the DNA is TGTGCCAGCAGTTACGCGGGAGGGGTCACAGATACGCAGTATTTT.

This clonotype was counted ten times or more. J is TRBJ2-7 and V is TRBV12-3 or TRBV12-4; D uncertain. Trimming shortened V by 2 bases and J by 1 base, and 12 bases separated the two germline ends. The CDR3 length is 15 residues. The CDR3 region has the DNA TGTGCCAGCAGTTTACTCCCGTCAGGTTCCTACGAGCAGTACTTC. This gives the protein CASSLLPSGSYEQYF.

This clonotype has just a few counts. The V call is TRBV29-1, the J call TRBJ2-7; perhaps TRBD1 as D (5 bases). This CDR3 spans 14 amino acids. Germline CDR1 is SQVTM and CDR2 is ANQGSEA. V lost 1 base, J lost 1 base, and 11 bases lay in between. The CDR3 DNA reads as TGCAGCGTTGAAGGGTTCTCAGGGTCCTACGAGCAGTACTTC. It codes for CSVEGFSGSYEQYF.

The chain uses TRBV14 and TRBJ1-4, with 7 nucleotides matching TRBD1. With 4 bases clipped from V and 4 bases from J, the junction kept 6 bases outside the gene matches. Germline CDR1 is SGHDN and CDR2 is FVKESK. CDR3 size: 15 residues. In DNA form, the CDR3 reads TGTGCCAGCAGCCCTCCAGGGGGAGTTAATGAAAAACTGTTTTTT. This gives the protein CASSPPGGVNEKLFF.

This clonotype was seen at least ten times. The chain uses TRBV6-1 and TRBJ2-1; 8 positions agree with TRBD1. With V trimmed by 11 bases and J by 3 bases, 12 bases remained unmatched. The germline V gene encodes CDR1 MNHNS and CDR2 SASEGT. The CDR3 loop spans 15 amino acids. CDR3 in DNA: TGTGCCGCCAAGGCCGGGACAGGATACTACAATGAGCAGTTCTTC. As protein: CAAKAGTGYYNEQFF.